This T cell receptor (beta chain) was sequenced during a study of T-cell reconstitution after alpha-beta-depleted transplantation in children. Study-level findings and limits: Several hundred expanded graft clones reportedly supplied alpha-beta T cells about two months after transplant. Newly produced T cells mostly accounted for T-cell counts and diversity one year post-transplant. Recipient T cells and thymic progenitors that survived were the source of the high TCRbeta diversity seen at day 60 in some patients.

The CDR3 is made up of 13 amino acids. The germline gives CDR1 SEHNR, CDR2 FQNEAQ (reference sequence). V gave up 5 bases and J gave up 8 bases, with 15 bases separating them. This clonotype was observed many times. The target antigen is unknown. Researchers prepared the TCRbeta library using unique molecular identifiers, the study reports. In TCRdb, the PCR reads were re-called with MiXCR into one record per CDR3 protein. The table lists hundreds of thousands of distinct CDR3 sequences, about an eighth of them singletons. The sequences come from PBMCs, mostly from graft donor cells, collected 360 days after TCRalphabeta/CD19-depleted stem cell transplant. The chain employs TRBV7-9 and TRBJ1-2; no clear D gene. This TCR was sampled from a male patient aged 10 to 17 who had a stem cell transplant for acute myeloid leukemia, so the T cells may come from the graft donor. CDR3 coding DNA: TGTGCCAGCAGCAAAGGAGACCGTCTCGGCTACACCTTC. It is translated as CASSKGDRLGYTF.